This T cell receptor (beta chain) was captured by sequencing in a study of control samples from healthy donors and cancer patients (dated by TCRdb to 2018 to 2021). Turning to this clone: Its antigen is not yet known. The record has no base qualities; no much larger clone is one base away.

Library creation used the immunoSEQ multiplex PCR assay. Entries here come from immuneACCESS through TCRdb and include only in-frame sequences with V and J called. Some clones fail to appear in such tables; in the studies checked, an unresolved V gene covers under half of the shortfall, and the cause of the remainder is unknown. This sample has several thousand clones in its table, and 90% to 95% of those were observed once. The ten largest clones capture just under 20% of the sample. Source material: PBMCs. The clonotype comes from a man aged 55 to 69 with colorectal cancer.

In nucleotides, the sequence is TGTGCCAGCAGCCAAGGTGAGGTGGATACGCAGTATTTT. Translated, this gives CASSQGEVDTQYF. The V and J genes are TRBV3-1 (or the pseudogene TRBV3-2) and TRBJ2-3, with no confidently assigned D gene. Looking up the germline V gene (reference sequence) yields CDR1 LGHDT and CDR2 YNNKEL. From the cysteine through the phenylalanine, the CDR3 covers 13 amino acids. The sequence is cut down to CDR3 DNA, 39 bases in frame from base 1. V is cut by 1 base and J by 6 bases, and the space between the germline ends is 8 bases.